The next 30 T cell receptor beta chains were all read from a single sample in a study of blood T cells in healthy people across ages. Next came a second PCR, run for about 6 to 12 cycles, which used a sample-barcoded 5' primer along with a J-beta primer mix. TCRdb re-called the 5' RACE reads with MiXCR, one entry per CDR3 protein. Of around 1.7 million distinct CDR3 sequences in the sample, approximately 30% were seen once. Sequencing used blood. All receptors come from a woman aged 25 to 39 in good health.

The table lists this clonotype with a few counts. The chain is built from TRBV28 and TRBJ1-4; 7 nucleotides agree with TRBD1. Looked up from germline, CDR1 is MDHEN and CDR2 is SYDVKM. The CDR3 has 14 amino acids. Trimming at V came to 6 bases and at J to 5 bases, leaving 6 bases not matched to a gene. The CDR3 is CASRIQGPNEKLFF. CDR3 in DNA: TGTGCCAGCAGGATACAGGGGCCGAATGAAAAACTGTTTTTT.

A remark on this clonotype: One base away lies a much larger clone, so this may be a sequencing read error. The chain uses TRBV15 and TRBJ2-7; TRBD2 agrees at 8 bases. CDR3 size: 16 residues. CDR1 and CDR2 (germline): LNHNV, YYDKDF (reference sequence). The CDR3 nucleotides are TGTGCCACCGGCAGTCGGGGGGGCCTAGGGATTTACGAGCAGTACTTC. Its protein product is CATGSRGGLGIYEQYF.

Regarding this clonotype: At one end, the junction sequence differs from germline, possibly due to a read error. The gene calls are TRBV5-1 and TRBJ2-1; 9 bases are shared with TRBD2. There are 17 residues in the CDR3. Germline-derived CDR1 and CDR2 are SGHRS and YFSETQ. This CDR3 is CTSSPFGGGGPGDEQFF. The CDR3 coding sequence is TGCACCAGCAGCCCCTTTGGCGGGGGGGGGCCTGGGGATGAGCAGTTCTTC.

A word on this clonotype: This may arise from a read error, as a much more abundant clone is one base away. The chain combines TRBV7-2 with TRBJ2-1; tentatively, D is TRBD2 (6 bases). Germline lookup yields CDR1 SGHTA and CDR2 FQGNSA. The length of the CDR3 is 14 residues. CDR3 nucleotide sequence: TGTGCCAACAGCTTAGGACTACGGTCGAATGAGCAGTTCTTC. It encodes CANSLGLRSNEQFF.

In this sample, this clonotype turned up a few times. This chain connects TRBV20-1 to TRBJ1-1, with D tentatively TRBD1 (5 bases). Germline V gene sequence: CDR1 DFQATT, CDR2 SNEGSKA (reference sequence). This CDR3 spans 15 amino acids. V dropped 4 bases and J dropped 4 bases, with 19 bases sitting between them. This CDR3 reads CSAIDPGPRSTEAFF. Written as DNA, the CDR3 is TGCAGTGCTATAGATCCGGGACCGAGGAGCACTGAAGCTTTCTTT.

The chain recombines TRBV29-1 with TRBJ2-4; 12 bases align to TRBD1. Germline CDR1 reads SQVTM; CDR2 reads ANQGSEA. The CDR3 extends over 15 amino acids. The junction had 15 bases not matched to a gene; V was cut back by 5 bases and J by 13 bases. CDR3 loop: CSVRGGTGGFNEQYF. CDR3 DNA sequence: TGCAGCGTTCGAGGAGGGACAGGGGGCTTCAATGAGCAGTACTTC.

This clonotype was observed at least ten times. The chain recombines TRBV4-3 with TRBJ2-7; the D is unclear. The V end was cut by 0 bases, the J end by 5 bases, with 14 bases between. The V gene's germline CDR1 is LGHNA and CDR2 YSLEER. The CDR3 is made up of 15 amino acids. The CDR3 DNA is TGCGCCAGCAGCCAAGAAGTAAGAACCTTCCACGAGCAGTACTTC. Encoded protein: CASSQEVRTFHEQYF.

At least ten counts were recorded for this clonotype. CDR3 protein: CSIRGVLTDTQYF. DNA of the CDR3: TGCAGCATCCGCGGGGTCCTCACAGATACGCAGTATTTT. The chain is built from TRBV29-1 and TRBJ2-3; tentative D call: TRBD2 (6 bases). V was cut by 8 bases and J by 2 bases, with 14 bases left in between. Per the germline V gene, CDR1 is SQVTM and CDR2 is ANQGSEA. This CDR3 has 13 residues.

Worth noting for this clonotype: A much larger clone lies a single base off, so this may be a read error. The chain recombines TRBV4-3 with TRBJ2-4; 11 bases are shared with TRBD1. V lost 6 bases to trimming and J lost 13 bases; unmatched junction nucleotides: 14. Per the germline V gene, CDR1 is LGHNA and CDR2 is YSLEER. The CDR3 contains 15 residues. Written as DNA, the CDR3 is TGCGCCAGCAGTCATAGGGGACAGGGGGAGGGGGAGCAGTACTTC. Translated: CASSHRGQGEGEQYF.

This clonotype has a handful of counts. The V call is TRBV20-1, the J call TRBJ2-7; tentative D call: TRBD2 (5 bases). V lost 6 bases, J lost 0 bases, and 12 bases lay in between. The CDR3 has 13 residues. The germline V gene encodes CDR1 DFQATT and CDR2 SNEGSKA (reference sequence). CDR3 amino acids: CSANSGFSYEQYF. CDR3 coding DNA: TGCAGTGCCAACTCGGGATTCTCCTACGAGCAGTACTTC.

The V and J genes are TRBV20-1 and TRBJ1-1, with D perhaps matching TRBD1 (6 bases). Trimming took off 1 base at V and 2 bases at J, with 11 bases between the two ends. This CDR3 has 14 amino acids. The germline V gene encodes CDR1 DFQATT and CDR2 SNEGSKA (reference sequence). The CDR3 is CSARVNRENTEAFF. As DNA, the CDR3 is TGCAGTGCTAGAGTAAACAGGGAAAACACTGAAGCTTTCTTT.

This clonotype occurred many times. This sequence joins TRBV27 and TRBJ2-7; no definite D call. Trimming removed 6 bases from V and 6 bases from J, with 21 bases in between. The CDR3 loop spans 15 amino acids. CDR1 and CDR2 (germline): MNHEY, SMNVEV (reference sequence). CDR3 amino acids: CASSPSRLIGGEQYF. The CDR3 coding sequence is TGTGCCAGCAGCCCGTCGCGTCTAATTGGTGGCGAGCAGTACTTC.

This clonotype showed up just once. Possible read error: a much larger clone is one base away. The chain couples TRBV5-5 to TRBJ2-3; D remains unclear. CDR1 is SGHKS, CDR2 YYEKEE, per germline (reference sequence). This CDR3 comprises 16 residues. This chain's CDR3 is CASSLERLVGTDAQYF. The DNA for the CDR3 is TGTGCCAGCAGCTTGGAACGGCTAGTCGGCACAGATGCGCAGTATTTT.

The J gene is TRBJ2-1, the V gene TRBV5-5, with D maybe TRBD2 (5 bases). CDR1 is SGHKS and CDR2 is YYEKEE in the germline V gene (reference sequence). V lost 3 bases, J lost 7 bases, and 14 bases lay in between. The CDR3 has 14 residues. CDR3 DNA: TGTGCCAGCAGCTCGCTGGTGGGAGTGAATGAGCAGTTCTTC. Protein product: CASSSLVGVNEQFF.

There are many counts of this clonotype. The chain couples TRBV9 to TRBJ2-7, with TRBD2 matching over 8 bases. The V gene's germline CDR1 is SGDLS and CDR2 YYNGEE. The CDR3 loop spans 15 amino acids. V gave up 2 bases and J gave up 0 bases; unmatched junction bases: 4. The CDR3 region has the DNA TGTGCCAGCAGCGTCTCCGGGACTAGCTCCTACGAGCAGTACTTC. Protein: CASSVSGTSSYEQYF.

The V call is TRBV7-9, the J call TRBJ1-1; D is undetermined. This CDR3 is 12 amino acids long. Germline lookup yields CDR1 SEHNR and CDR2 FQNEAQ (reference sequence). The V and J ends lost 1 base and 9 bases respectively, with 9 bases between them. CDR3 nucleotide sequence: TGTGCCAGCAGCTTAGATTATTCCAAAGCTTTCTTT. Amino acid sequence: CASSLDYSKAFF.

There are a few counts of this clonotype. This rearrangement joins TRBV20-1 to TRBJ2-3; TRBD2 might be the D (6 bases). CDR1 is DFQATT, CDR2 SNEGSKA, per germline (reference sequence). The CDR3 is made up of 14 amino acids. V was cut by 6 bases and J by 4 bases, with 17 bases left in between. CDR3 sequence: CSARRDWRADTQYF. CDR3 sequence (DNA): TGCAGTGCCCGTCGGGACTGGAGGGCAGATACGCAGTATTTT.

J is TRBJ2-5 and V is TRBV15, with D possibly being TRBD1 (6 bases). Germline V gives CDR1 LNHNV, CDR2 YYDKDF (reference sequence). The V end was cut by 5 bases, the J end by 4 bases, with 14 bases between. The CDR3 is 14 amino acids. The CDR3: CATSGHRAPETQYF. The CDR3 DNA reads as TGTGCCACCAGCGGCCACAGGGCCCCAGAGACCCAGTACTTC.

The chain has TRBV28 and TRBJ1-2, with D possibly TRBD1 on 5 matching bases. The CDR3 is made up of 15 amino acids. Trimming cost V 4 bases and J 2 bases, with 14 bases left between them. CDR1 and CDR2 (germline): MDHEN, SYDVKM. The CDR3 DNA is TGTGCCAGCAGTTCCCGCCACGGGGGGAACTATGGCTACACCTTC. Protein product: CASSSRHGGNYGYTF.

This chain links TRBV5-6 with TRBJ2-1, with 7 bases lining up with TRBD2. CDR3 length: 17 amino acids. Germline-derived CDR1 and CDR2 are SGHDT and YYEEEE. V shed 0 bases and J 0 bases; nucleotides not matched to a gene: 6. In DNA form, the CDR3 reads TGTGCCAGCAGCTTGGACCGGGGGGTGAGCTCCTACAATGAGCAGTTCTTC. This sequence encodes CASSLDRGVSSYNEQFF.

CDR3 sequence reads: CSARGWDRSVYEQYF. In DNA, the CDR3 is TGCAGTGCTAGAGGCTGGGACAGGAGCGTTTACGAGCAGTACTTC. This sequence joins TRBV20-1 and TRBJ2-7; TRBD1 matches 8 bases. This CDR3 is built from 15 residues. CDR1 and CDR2 (germline): DFQATT, SNEGSKA (reference sequence). V shed 1 base, J shed 4 bases, and the junction held 9 bases outside the gene matches.

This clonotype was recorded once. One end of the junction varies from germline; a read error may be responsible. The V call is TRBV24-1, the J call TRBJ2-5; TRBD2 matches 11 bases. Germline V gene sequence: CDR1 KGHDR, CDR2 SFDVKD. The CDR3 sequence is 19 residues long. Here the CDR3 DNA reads TGTGCCACCAGTGATTTTCGGCTAGCGGGAGGCCGGGAGCAAGGGACCCAGTACTTC. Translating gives CATSDFRLAGGREQGTQYF.

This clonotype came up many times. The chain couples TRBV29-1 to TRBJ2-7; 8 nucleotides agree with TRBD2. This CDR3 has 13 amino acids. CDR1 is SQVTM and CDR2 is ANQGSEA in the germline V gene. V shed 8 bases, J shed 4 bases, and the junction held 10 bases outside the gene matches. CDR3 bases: TGCAGCACGCAAGCGGGAGATGGTTACGAGCAGTACTTC. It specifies CSTQAGDGYEQYF.

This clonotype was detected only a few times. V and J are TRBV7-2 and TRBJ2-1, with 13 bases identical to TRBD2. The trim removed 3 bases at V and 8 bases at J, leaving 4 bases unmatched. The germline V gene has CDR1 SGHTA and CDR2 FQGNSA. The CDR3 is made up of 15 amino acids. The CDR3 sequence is CASSLGLAGSDEQFF. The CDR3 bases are TGTGCCAGCAGCTTGGGACTAGCGGGATCTGATGAGCAGTTCTTC.

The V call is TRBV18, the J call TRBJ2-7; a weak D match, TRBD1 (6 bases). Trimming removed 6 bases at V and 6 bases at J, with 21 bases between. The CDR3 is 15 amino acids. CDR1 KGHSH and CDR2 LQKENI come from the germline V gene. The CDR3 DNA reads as TGTGCCAGCTCTCCGTCCGGACAGCGCATTGGCGAGCAGTACTTC. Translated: CASSPSGQRIGEQYF.

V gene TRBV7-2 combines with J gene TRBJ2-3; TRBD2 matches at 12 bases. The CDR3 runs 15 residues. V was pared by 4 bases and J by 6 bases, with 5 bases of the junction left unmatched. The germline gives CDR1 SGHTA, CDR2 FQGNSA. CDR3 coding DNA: TGTGCCAGCAGCTCGACTAGCGGGAGCTTCGATACGCAGTATTTT. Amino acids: CASSSTSGSFDTQYF. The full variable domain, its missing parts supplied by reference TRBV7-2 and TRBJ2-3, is GAGVSQSPSNKVTEKGKDVELRCDPISGHTALYWYRQSLGQGLEFLIYFQGNSAPDKSGLPSDRFSAERTGGSVSTLTIQRTQQEDSAVYLCASSSTSGSFDTQYFGPGTRLTVL.

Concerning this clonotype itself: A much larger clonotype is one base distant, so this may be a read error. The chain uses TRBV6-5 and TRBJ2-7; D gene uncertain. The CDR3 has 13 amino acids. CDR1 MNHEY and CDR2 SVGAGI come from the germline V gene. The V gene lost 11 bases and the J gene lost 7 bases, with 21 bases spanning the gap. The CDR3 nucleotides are TGTGCCTGCGGAACACAATTCTCTTTGGAGCAGTACTTC. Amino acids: CACGTQFSLEQYF.

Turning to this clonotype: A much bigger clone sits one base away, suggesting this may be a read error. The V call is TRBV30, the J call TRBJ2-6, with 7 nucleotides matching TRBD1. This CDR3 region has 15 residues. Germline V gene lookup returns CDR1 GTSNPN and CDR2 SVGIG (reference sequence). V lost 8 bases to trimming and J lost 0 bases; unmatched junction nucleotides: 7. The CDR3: CARTGGASGANVLTF. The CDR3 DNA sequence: TGTGCCCGGACAGGTGGGGCCTCTGGGGCCAACGTCCTGACTTTC.

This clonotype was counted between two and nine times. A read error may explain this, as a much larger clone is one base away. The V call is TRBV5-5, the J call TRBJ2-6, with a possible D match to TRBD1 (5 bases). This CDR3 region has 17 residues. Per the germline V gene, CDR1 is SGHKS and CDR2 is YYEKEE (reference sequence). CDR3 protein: CANSTPSTVSGANVLTF. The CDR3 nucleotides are TGTGCCAACAGCACTCCTTCGACAGTCTCTGGGGCCAACGTCCTGACTTTC.

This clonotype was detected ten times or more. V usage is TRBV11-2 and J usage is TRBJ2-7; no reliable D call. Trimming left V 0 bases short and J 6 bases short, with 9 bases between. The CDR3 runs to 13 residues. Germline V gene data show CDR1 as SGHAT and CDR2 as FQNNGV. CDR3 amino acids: CASSLESATEQYF. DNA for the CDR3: TGTGCCAGCAGCTTAGAATCCGCTACCGAGCAGTACTTC.